This T cell receptor beta chain was documented in a study of cytomegalovirus exposure and HLA in healthy donors. This clone was observed a handful of times. Its antigen is not known. Study-level results: As a later analysis showed, a missense DCLRE1C variant was linked to trimming of TCR beta V- and J-genes. Researchers left out some V segments, among them TRBV6-2 and TRBV6-3, as indistinguishable.

CDR1 MNHNY and CDR2 SVGAGI come from the germline V gene (reference sequence). This CDR3 is built from 15 residues. V was trimmed by 4 bases and J by 1 base, leaving 13 bases between them. The PCR ran on 60 Vbeta and 13 Jbeta primers. Clones were sequenced by immunoSEQ multiplex PCR, and TCRdb holds only the in-frame ones, with some missing. The table lists about 130,000 clones, more than 8% of them singletons, with about 5.5% in the top ten. The V and J genes are TRBV6-6 and TRBJ1-1; possibly TRBD1 for D (5 bases). The sample taken for sequencing was PBMCs. The sequence derives from a man aged 35 to 55 in good health and CMV-seronegative. CDR3 sequence reads: CASSFHAGGNTEAFF. DNA for the CDR3: TGTGCCAGCAGTTTCCATGCGGGGGGGAACACTGAAGCTTTCTTT.